This TCR beta chain emerged from a study of human T cells and chemical hapten exposure. Time point described: patch test 2, 6 weeks after DPC sensitization. Specified treatment: therapeutic diphenylcyclopropenone sensitization with weekly scalp DPC. At least ten counts were recorded for this clonotype. TCRdb re-called the RACE reads through MiXCR, storing one row per CDR3 protein. The data show tens of thousands of distinct CDR3 sequences, approximately 9% seen once. CDR3 length: 17 residues. Germline CDR1 DFQATT, CDR2 SNEGSKA (reference sequence). Trimming at V came to 5 bases and at J to 5 bases, leaving 15 bases not matched to a gene.

This rearrangement joins TRBV20-1 to TRBJ1-5; 10 bases are a match to TRBD1. The sequences come from whole blood, collected in connection with sensitization to the hapten diphenylcyclopropenone (DPC). This clonotype was sampled from a young man with alopecia areata. Some clones in this sample may be carry-over from other donors' samples. The CDR3 loop reads CSALPGTGEREHQPQHF. The CDR3 coding sequence is TGCAGTGCTCTTCCCGGGACAGGGGAGAGGGAACATCAGCCCCAGCATTTT.